This TCR beta chain is from a study of control samples from healthy donors and cancer patients. Some clones are missing from TCRdb's copy, which holds only in-frame ones; the method was immunoSEQ multiplex PCR. The sample records about 220,000 clones, over 90% being singletons. V lost 0 bases, J lost 7 bases, and 5 bases stayed unmatched. The CDR3 length is 15 residues. CDR1 and CDR2 from the germline V gene are SGDLS and YYNGEE. The receptor comes from a man over 45 in good health. Sequences were obtained from blood. V is TRBV9 and J is TRBJ2-1; 9 nucleotides agree with TRBD2. Written as DNA, the CDR3 is TGTGCCAGCAGCGTAGGCGGGGGGGCCGGAAATGAGCAGTTCTTC. Translation: CASSVGGGAGNEQFF.